This is a list of T cell receptor beta chains from one sample in a study of blood T cell repertoires in COVID-19. Only in-frame clones appear in the TCRdb table, and some are missing; sequencing was by immunoSEQ multiplex PCR. The sample carries roughly 120,000 clones, over 80% recorded once. Specimen: peripheral blood. The receptor set was obtained from a human donor in a cohort sampled during active COVID-19. CDR3s include the opening cysteine and the closing phenylalanine or tryptophan. D genes are given only for firm matches. Clone size, where shown, is once, few, many, or a class for clones that have expanded.

CASSDDRGRTGELFF	TGTGCCAGCAGCGATGACAGGGGTCGGACCGGGGAGCTGTTTTTT	TRBD1	.	TRBV6-6	TRBJ2-2
CASSPAGARYNEQFF	TGCGCCAGCAGCCCAGCTGGGGCACGGTACAATGAGCAGTTCTTC	.	.	TRBV5-1	TRBJ2-1
CASSLSVWGVEQFF	TGTGCCAGCAGCTTATCGGTCTGGGGAGTTGAGCAGTTCTTC	.	.	TRBV11-3	TRBJ2-1
CASNIAGGGTGELFF	TGTGCCAGCAACATAGCGGGAGGAGGCACCGGGGAGCTGTTTTTT	TRBD2	.	TRBV6-5	TRBJ2-2
CASSQIGGYTEAFF	TGCGCCAGCAGCCAAATCGGGGGTTACACTGAAGCTTTCTTT	.	.	TRBV4-1	TRBJ1-1
CASSEKRGGNTEAFF	TGTGCCAGCAGTGAAAAGCGGGGGGGGAACACTGAAGCTTTCTTT	.	.	TRBV6-1	TRBJ1-1
CASSSGVTQYF	TGTGCCAGCAGCTCGGGGGTTACGCAGTATTTT	.	.	TRBV5-5	TRBJ2-3
CASSRWTSGGVTDTQYF	TGTGCCAGCAGTCGGTGGACTAGCGGGGGGGTAACAGATACGCAGTATTTT	TRBD2	.	TRBV2	TRBJ2-3
CASSLVGAGNSPLHF	TGCGCCAGCAGCTTGGTGGGGGCGGGTAATTCACCCCTCCACTTT	.	.	TRBV5-1	TRBJ1-6
CASSPHGGLDNQPQHF	TGTGCCAGCAGCCCCCACGGGGGATTGGACAATCAGCCCCAGCATTTT	.	.	TRBV9	TRBJ1-5
CASSLGLNQETQYF	TGTGCCAGCAGCTTAGGACTGAATCAAGAGACCCAGTACTTC	.	.	TRBV7-9	TRBJ2-5
CASSLVDSYEQYF	TGTGCCAGCAGCTTAGTGGACAGCTACGAGCAGTACTTC	.	.	TRBV7-9	TRBJ2-7
CASSAFRGTGRGQPQHF	TGTGCCAGCAGTGCCTTCCGTGGGACAGGGAGGGGTCAGCCCCAGCATTTT	TRBD1	.	TRBV27	TRBJ1-5
CASSLTGQGNTEAFF	TGTGCCAGCAGTCTGACAGGACAGGGGAACACTGAAGCTTTCTTT	TRBD1	.	TRBV6-6	TRBJ1-1
CASSVQGAQGTEAFF	TGTGCCAGCAGCGTCCAGGGGGCGCAGGGCACTGAAGCTTTCTTT	TRBD1	.	TRBV9	TRBJ1-1
CASRQDTYEQYF	TGTGCCAGCAGACAAGACACTTACGAGCAGTACTTC	.	.	TRBV6-5	TRBJ2-7
CASSETVNYGYTF	TGTGCCAGCAGTGAGACAGTTAACTATGGCTACACCTTC	.	.	TRBV12-3/TRBV12-4	TRBJ1-2
CASSPSGARSYEQYF	TGTGCCAGCTCACCTTCTGGGGCTCGCTCCTACGAGCAGTACTTC	.	once	TRBV18	TRBJ2-7
CASSVEARGSGGELFF	TGTGCCAGCAGCGTAGAGGCCAGGGGAAGCGGCGGGGAGCTGTTTTTT	.	.	TRBV9	TRBJ2-2
CASSLSRGQNYGYTF	TGTGCCAGCAGCTTAAGCCGGGGACAGAACTATGGCTACACCTTC	TRBD1	.	TRBV7-9	TRBJ1-2
CASSVAGRIATNEKLFF	TGTGCCAGCAGCGTCGCGGGGCGGATTGCAACTAATGAAAAACTGTTTTTT	.	.	TRBV11-2	TRBJ1-4
CASSSTLAGQGRKNYGYTF	TGTGCCAGCAGCTCCACTCTCGCGGGACAGGGAAGAAAGAACTATGGCTACACCTTC	TRBD1	.	TRBV7-9	TRBJ1-2
CASSPLGGGYTF	TGTGCCAGCAGCCCTCTGGGGGGTGGCTACACCTTC	.	.	TRBV5-6	TRBJ1-2
CASSAGVPGNEQFF	TGTGCCAGTAGTGCAGGGGTCCCCGGGAATGAGCAGTTCTTC	.	.	TRBV19	TRBJ2-1